The source of this T cell receptor (beta chain) is a study of shared clonotypes between healthy human individuals (dated by TCRdb to 2018 to 2020). In the study overall: The cohort included a few men and a couple of women between 18 and 49 years of age. For each donor, CD4 naive and CD4 memory were each run on three plates, CD8 naive on two plates, and CD8 memory on one plate. Blood TCR repertoires of about 5 healthy adults were deeply sequenced to estimate repertoire size and the extent of clonotype sharing between individuals. To increase sequencing depth and limit assay-specific biases, TCR repertoire library preparation and sequencing were carried out by different laboratories using diverse techniques. Between about 0.8 and 9 billion PBMCs per donor were obtained by leukapheresis.

Healthy HIV-negative adults with no recently reported acute infections or vaccinations were included as donors. Every donor was a Caucasian adult living in Nashville, Tennessee, USA. CD4+ T cells were enriched through magnetic negative selection, after which naive cells were positively selected on CD45RA and the remaining negative fraction served as the memory subset. After blood collection by leukapheresis, PBMCs were isolated using Ficoll-Histopaque density gradient centrifugation and then cryopreserved in the vapor phase of liquid nitrogen. Analytical flow cytometry was used to check the purity and quantity of every magnetically sorted T cell population. From each sorted fraction, genomic DNA was isolated and quantified by UV absorbance on a Nanodrop 2000c. V and J are truncated by 7 bases and 0 bases respectively, leaving an intervening sequence of 19 bases. Looking up the germline V gene yields CDR1 SNHLY and CDR2 FYNNEI. Measured from the cysteine to the phenylalanine, the CDR3 is 17 residues long. Of all the DNA, just the CDR3 is kept, 51 bases in frame from base 1.

The research as a whole found: Pairwise subsampling led to the expectation that sequencing depth would affect the degree of clonotype sharing among donors. Estimated clonotype richness was generally larger for naive than for memory subsets. When several donors were compared, the shared fraction of clonotypes was 5% to 6.5% for naive CD4, roughly 3.3% for naive CD8, 2.3% for memory CD4, and less than 0.45% for memory CD8. Incomplete sequencing was indicated by rarefaction of sorted-subset datasets, despite the large sequencing depth. The genetic and exposure-history diversity represented was limited by the small number of donors. Sampling was restricted to blood, and TCR repertoires in tissues likely differ from the TCR repertoires found in blood. Clonotypes shared by all four sorted-subset donors showed higher generation probabilities than non-shared clonotypes.

Using the deep immunoSEQ assay, multiplex PCR amplified TCR CDR3 regions from genomic DNA. For each cell subset, the extracted genomic DNA was distributed evenly across all wells of several immunoSEQ 96-well plates, and each plate served as one replicate. For sorted subsets, about 200 ng genomic DNA, equal to tens of thousands of T cell genomes, was loaded into each replicate PCR. Purified libraries were quantified with a Qubit 3.0 fluorometer, sized on a Bioanalyzer 2100, and re-quantified with the KAPA Library Quantification kit. Every immunoSEQ 96-well plate was sequenced on a dedicated single-read 150-cycle Illumina NextSeq 550 flow cell. As for the original processing: Because the immunoSEQ output held only junctional sequences and lacked quality scores, the filtering could not match the filtering applied to full-length reads. To assign V/J genes and CDR3, sequences were annotated against IMGT germline references using PyIR, a Python wrapper for IgBLAST v1.9. Reads with weak V/J assignments (E-value above 1e-6), missing CDR3, stop codons, out-of-frame junctions, or ambiguous translated residues were removed. V3J clonotypes were defined by identical inferred V gene, J gene, and CDR3 amino acid sequence. Percentage overlap between repertoires was calculated by dividing the number of shared unique clonotypes by the size of the smaller repertoire. Richness of each repertoire was evaluated using RTK rarefaction, the Chao1 estimator, and Recon v2.1 estimates of unobserved clonotypes. Generation probabilities were computed with OLGA for all TCRbeta clonotypes obtained by the gDNA method from a few donors. Drawn from immuneACCESS, this table holds only the in-frame rearrangements with V and J called that TCRdb kept. Clones are partly lost; checked studies trace under half to an unresolved V gene and leave the rest unexplained. Clone size and the V and J calls come from that table; the DNA yielded D and trimming. The sample yields about 360,000 clones; more than 60% were counted once. The ten largest account for around 9.3% of the sample.

On this clone: Its antigen is not yet known. No base quality values were provided; no much bigger clone lies one nucleotide off.

The sequence derives from a man aged 30-40 years in good health. The sample was memory CD4+ T cells sorted from blood. According to the study, the label for this sample's cell subset or site signals: CD45RA-negative fraction. The rearranged chain carries TRBV2 and TRBJ2-4, with no reliable assignment of the D segment. Here is the DNA: TGTGCCAGCACCACGACCGAACTTTTACTAGCCAAAAACATTCAGTACTTC. Its translation is CASTTTELLLAKNIQYF.